These T cell receptor beta chains were read from a single sample in a study of blood T cell repertoires in COVID-19. The method was immunoSEQ multiplex PCR; TCRdb's version includes in-frame clones alone and lacks a portion of them. The sample shows a few hundred thousand clones, more than 75% of them seen only once. Sequenced input: peripheral blood. The receptors were sampled from a man aged 55 to 70 who had recovered from COVID-19. Both conserved end residues are part of each CDR3. D genes are given only for firm matches. The size of a clone is reported for some rows only, either as once, few or many, or as a class for expanded clones.

CDR3: CASSTKGVQQYF
DNA: TGTGCCAGCAGTACTAAAGGGGTTCAGCAGTACTTC
size: -
V: TRBV6-5
D: -
J: TRBJ2-7

CDR3: CASRPRQGAAEAFF
DNA: TGTGCCAGCAGACCCCGACAGGGGGCCGCTGAAGCTTTCTTT
size: -
V: TRBV6-5
D: TRBD1
J: TRBJ1-1

CDR3: CAWSSPGSIFEQFF
DNA: TGTGCCTGGAGTTCCCCGGGGAGTATTTTTGAGCAGTTCTTC
size: -
V: TRBV30
D: -
J: TRBJ2-1

CDR3: CASSQGLAAGDEQFF
DNA: TGTGCCAGCAGCCAAGGACTAGCGGCGGGCGATGAGCAGTTCTTC
size: -
V: TRBV7-8
D: TRBD2
J: TRBJ2-1

CDR3: CASSAGQSNIQYF
DNA: TGCGCCAGCAGTGCGGGACAGTCAAACATTCAGTACTTC
size: -
V: TRBV5-1
D: -
J: TRBJ2-4

CDR3: CASSLSPGQGGDEQFF
DNA: TGTGCCAGCAGTTTATCCCCGGGACAGGGGGGAGATGAGCAGTTCTTC
size: once
V: TRBV27
D: TRBD1
J: TRBJ2-1

CDR3: CASSVAGENQPQHF
DNA: TGTGCCAGCAGCGTAGCAGGGGAGAATCAGCCCCAGCATTTT
size: once
V: TRBV9
D: -
J: TRBJ1-5

CDR3: CASSGGARYNEQFF
DNA: TGTGCCAGTTCCGGGGGGGCCCGCTACAATGAGCAGTTCTTC
size: -
V: TRBV5-8
D: TRBD2
J: TRBJ2-1

CDR3: CATSRDYGELFF
DNA: TGTGCCACCAGCAGAGATTACGGGGAGCTGTTTTTT
size: -
V: TRBV15
D: -
J: TRBJ2-2

CDR3: CASSPLGQGPPYGYTF
DNA: TGTGCCAGCAGTCCCCTAGGACAGGGGCCCCCCTATGGCTACACCTTC
size: -
V: TRBV6-6
D: TRBD1
J: TRBJ1-2

CDR3: CASIQSGNEQYF
DNA: TGTGCCAGCATTCAGAGCGGGAACGAGCAGTACTTC
size: -
V: TRBV2
D: TRBD2
J: TRBJ2-7

CDR3: CATKTGTGGPGELFF
DNA: TGTGCCACCAAAACTGGGACAGGCGGACCCGGGGAGCTGTTTTTT
size: -
V: TRBV24-1
D: TRBD1
J: TRBJ2-2

CDR3: CASSPGDGYNEQFF
DNA: TGTGCCAGCAGTCCCGGAGACGGATACAATGAGCAGTTCTTC
size: -
V: TRBV11-3
D: -
J: TRBJ2-1

CDR3: CATGRGGEKLFF
DNA: TGTGCCACAGGGCGGGGGGGCGAAAAACTGTTTTTT
size: -
V: TRBV10-3
D: -
J: TRBJ1-4

CDR3: CASSQPPPQDNEQFF
DNA: TGCGCCAGCAGCCAACCGCCACCACAGGACAATGAGCAGTTCTTC
size: -
V: TRBV4-1
D: -
J: TRBJ2-1

CDR3: CASGLNRGTGELFF
DNA: TGTGCCAGCGGCCTAAATAGGGGCACCGGGGAGCTGTTTTTT
size: -
V: TRBV7-3
D: -
J: TRBJ2-2

CDR3: CASGTGWGQPQHF
DNA: TGTGCCAGTGGAACAGGCTGGGGTCAGCCCCAGCATTTT
size: -
V: TRBV19
D: -
J: TRBJ1-5

CDR3: CASSLQGAYEAFF
DNA: TGTGCCAGCAGCCTTCAGGGGGCTTACGAAGCTTTCTTT
size: -
V: TRBV14
D: TRBD1
J: TRBJ1-1

CDR3: CASRPTGMGNQPQHF
DNA: TGTGCCAGCAGGCCGACGGGGATGGGCAACCAGCCCCAGCATTTT
size: -
V: TRBV6-5
D: -
J: TRBJ1-5

CDR3: CASSVEPGGRNYGYTF
DNA: TGTGCCAGCAGCGTAGAACCAGGGGGCCGCAACTATGGCTACACCTTC
size: -
V: TRBV9
D: TRBD1
J: TRBJ1-2

CDR3: CASSLIPTGGLNTEAFF
DNA: TGTGCCAGCAGCTTAATTCCGACAGGCGGTTTGAACACTGAAGCTTTCTTT
size: -
V: TRBV7-6
D: -
J: TRBJ1-1

CDR3: CASSIATTGRGGPQHF
DNA: TGTGCCAGTAGTATAGCTACGACAGGGAGAGGGGGGCCCCAGCATTTT
size: -
V: TRBV19
D: TRBD1
J: TRBJ1-5

CDR3: CASSKRTSGSADTQYF
DNA: TGTGCCAGCAGCAAACGGACTAGCGGGAGTGCAGATACGCAGTATTTT
size: -
V: TRBV7-8
D: TRBD2
J: TRBJ2-3

CDR3: CASSHQGNHQPQHF
DNA: TGTGCCAGTAGCCATCAGGGAAACCATCAGCCCCAGCATTTT
size: -
V: TRBV19
D: -
J: TRBJ1-5

CDR3: CASRPGQDLGELFF
DNA: TGTGCCAGCAGACCGGGACAGGACCTCGGGGAGCTGTTTTTT
size: -
V: TRBV2
D: TRBD1
J: TRBJ2-2

CDR3: CASSLKGGLGTEAFF
DNA: TGTGCCAGCAGCTTAAAGGGGGGGCTTGGCACTGAAGCTTTCTTT
size: -
V: TRBV7-6
D: -
J: TRBJ1-1

CDR3: CASSLDGGGPSSYNEQFF
DNA: TGCGCCAGCAGCTTGGATGGCGGGGGGCCCAGCTCCTACAATGAGCAGTTCTTC
size: -
V: TRBV5-1
D: TRBD2
J: TRBJ2-1

CDR3: CASSFRGPQGNEQFF
DNA: TGTGCCAGCAGTTTTCGAGGGCCCCAAGGCAATGAGCAGTTCTTC
size: -
V: TRBV28
D: -
J: TRBJ2-1

CDR3: CASSQDFPSPGTSGRALVDTQYF
DNA: TGTGCCAGCAGCCAAGACTTCCCCTCTCCCGGGACTAGCGGGAGGGCCCTCGTGGATACGCAGTATTTT
size: -
V: TRBV3-1/TRBV3-2
D: TRBD2
J: TRBJ2-3

CDR3: CASRRSRTTEAFF
DNA: TGTGCCAGCAGACGGAGTCGAACGACTGAAGCTTTCTTT
size: once
V: TRBV11-2
D: -
J: TRBJ1-1

CDR3: CASSDRTGGAKTQYF
DNA: TGTGCCAGCAGTGACCGGACAGGGGGCGCGAAGACCCAGTACTTC
size: -
V: TRBV2
D: TRBD1
J: TRBJ2-5

CDR3: CAGSTGSSYEQYF
DNA: TGTGCCGGGTCGACAGGAAGCTCCTACGAGCAGTACTTC
size: -
V: TRBV5-4
D: -
J: TRBJ2-7

CDR3: CASRLRQGRQPQHF
DNA: TGTGCCAGCAGGCTAAGACAGGGTCGTCAGCCCCAGCATTTT
size: -
V: TRBV6-5
D: TRBD1
J: TRBJ1-5

CDR3: CASSLGRFEQFF
DNA: TGTGCCAGCAGTTTAGGGCGGTTTGAGCAGTTCTTC
size: -
V: TRBV12-3/TRBV12-4
D: -
J: TRBJ2-1

CDR3: CASSLGIAGRAADTQYF
DNA: TGTGCCAGCAGCTTAGGAATAGCGGGTAGGGCGGCAGATACGCAGTATTTT
size: -
V: TRBV7-8
D: TRBD2
J: TRBJ2-3

CDR3: CASSLYTGDTEAFF
DNA: TGTGCCAGCAGCTTATACACAGGGGATACTGAAGCTTTCTTT
size: -
V: TRBV7-9
D: TRBD1
J: TRBJ1-1

CDR3: CASSLPDRRPSSGNTIYF
DNA: TGTGCCAGCAGTCTGCCCGACAGGAGACCGAGTTCTGGAAACACCATATATTTT
size: -
V: TRBV28
D: -
J: TRBJ1-3

CDR3: CASSGPSGSSYNEQFF
DNA: TGTGCCAGCAGCGGTCCTAGCGGGAGCTCCTACAATGAGCAGTTCTTC
size: -
V: TRBV9
D: TRBD2
J: TRBJ2-1

CDR3: CASSTARATNEKLFF
DNA: TGTGCCAGCAGTACCGCCCGAGCAACTAATGAAAAACTGTTTTTT
size: few
V: TRBV25-1
D: -
J: TRBJ1-4

CDR3: CASSQATASYEQYF
DNA: TGTGCCAGCAGCCAAGCCACAGCCTCCTACGAGCAGTACTTC
size: -
V: TRBV3-1/TRBV3-2
D: -
J: TRBJ2-7

CDR3: CASSLARRTDTQYF
DNA: TGTGCCAGCAGCTTAGCCAGGCGCACAGATACGCAGTATTTT
size: -
V: TRBV7-2
D: -
J: TRBJ2-3

CDR3: CASRRTGVSTDTQYF
DNA: TGTGCCAGCAGGAGGACAGGAGTTAGCACAGATACGCAGTATTTT
size: once
V: TRBV19
D: TRBD1
J: TRBJ2-3

CDR3: CASRPGTGGTDTQYF
DNA: TGCGCCAGCAGGCCCGGGACAGGTGGCACAGATACGCAGTATTTT
size: -
V: TRBV5-1
D: TRBD1
J: TRBJ2-3

CDR3: CASSKGRQSSYEQYF
DNA: TGTGCCAGCAGCAAAGGCAGGCAGAGCTCCTACGAGCAGTACTTC
size: -
V: TRBV21-1
D: -
J: TRBJ2-7

CDR3: CASSYLEQFF
DNA: TGTGCCAGCAGCTATCTTGAGCAGTTCTTC
size: -
V: TRBV7-9
D: -
J: TRBJ2-1

CDR3: CASSSSGTGENYGYTF
DNA: TGTGCCAGCAGCTCCTCCGGGACAGGTGAAAACTATGGCTACACCTTC
size: -
V: TRBV11-2
D: TRBD1
J: TRBJ1-2

CDR3: CASGSTGPEQYF
DNA: TGTGCCAGCGGATCGACAGGGCCCGAGCAGTACTTC
size: -
V: TRBV2
D: TRBD1
J: TRBJ2-7

CDR3: CASFRRSYEQYF
DNA: TGTGCCAGCTTCCGCAGATCCTACGAGCAGTACTTC
size: -
V: TRBV28
D: -
J: TRBJ2-7

CDR3: CASSPQGHTEAFF
DNA: TGTGCCAGCAGTCCACAGGGGCACACTGAAGCTTTCTTT
size: -
V: TRBV27
D: TRBD1
J: TRBJ1-1

CDR3: CASTNTWSYGYTF
DNA: TGTGCCAGTACCAACACATGGAGCTATGGCTACACCTTC
size: -
V: TRBV19
D: -
J: TRBJ1-2

CDR3: CASSLGLASPEQYF
DNA: TGTGCCAGCAGCTTGGGACTAGCGTCTCCCGAGCAGTACTTC
size: -
V: TRBV5-4
D: TRBD2
J: TRBJ2-7

CDR3: CASSRQGLSNQPQHF
DNA: TGTGCCAGCAGCCGCCAGGGGCTTAGCAATCAGCCCCAGCATTTT
size: -
V: TRBV6-6
D: -
J: TRBJ1-5

CDR3: CASSWVAGERQYF
DNA: TGTGCCAGCAGCTGGGTAGCGGGGGAGAGACAGTACTTC
size: -
V: TRBV7-9
D: TRBD2
J: TRBJ2-7

CDR3: CASSKLAGSAYNEQFF
DNA: TGTGCCAGTAGTAAACTAGCGGGTTCCGCCTACAATGAGCAGTTCTTC
size: few
V: TRBV19
D: TRBD2
J: TRBJ2-1

CDR3: CASSYGGYMNEQFF
DNA: TGTGCCAGCAGTTACGGGGGGTACATGAATGAGCAGTTCTTC
size: -
V: TRBV6-5
D: -
J: TRBJ2-1

CDR3: CASSLQGTNTGELFF
DNA: TGTGCCAGCAGCTTGCAGGGAACGAACACCGGGGAGCTGTTTTTT
size: few
V: TRBV5-5
D: -
J: TRBJ2-2

CDR3: CASSLSGGGTDTQYF
DNA: TGTGCCAGCAGCCTTAGCGGGGGAGGCACAGATACGCAGTATTTT
size: -
V: TRBV6-2/TRBV6-3
D: TRBD2
J: TRBJ2-3

CDR3: CASSLGSGLSTDTQYF
DNA: TGTGCCAGCAGCTTGGGCAGCGGACTGAGCACAGATACGCAGTATTTT
size: -
V: TRBV11-3
D: -
J: TRBJ2-3

CDR3: CASSSLSHQPQHF
DNA: TGTGCCAGCAGTTCCTTGTCCCATCAGCCCCAGCATTTT
size: -
V: TRBV25-1
D: -
J: TRBJ1-5

CDR3: CASSPRQGNYGYTF
DNA: TGTGCCAGCAGTCCCCGACAGGGGAACTATGGCTACACCTTC
size: -
V: TRBV27
D: TRBD1
J: TRBJ1-2